This T cell receptor beta chain was found in a study of T cells after yellow fever vaccination. Study background: Fractions of low cell number were prepared using SMART-Seq v4 Ultra Low Input.

MiXCR, applied by TCRdb to the 5' RACE reads, yields one record per CDR3 protein. The sample has around 530,000 distinct CDR3 sequences, about a sixth seen once. Study-level findings and limits: Once the booster was given, most primary-vaccination clones reappeared, at around 96% for CD4 and around 90% for CD8.

In regard to this clonotype: Its specificity is not known.

In germline, CDR1 is SGHVS, CDR2 FQNEAQ. Trimming took off 3 bases at V and 5 bases at J, with 16 bases between the two ends. This CDR3 is 16 amino acids long. This chain joins TRBV7-8 and TRBJ2-2; possible D gene TRBD1, 6 bases. The TCR was taken from a man aged 18 to 35 who received the YFV17D yellow fever vaccine. The specimen comprised PBMCs, sampled about 5 days after the first yellow fever vaccination. Here the CDR3 DNA reads TGTGCCAGCAGCTTGAGGGGAGCAGGGGTAACCGGGGAGCTGTTTTTT. Its translation: CASSLRGAGVTGELFF.